These 7 T cell receptor beta chains were all obtained from the same sample, sequenced in a study of Ad26.COV2.S vaccination and SARS-CoV-2 variants. Indicated treatment: 15 to 20 received Ad26.COV2.S at low or high dose, single or two shots; 5 received placebo; per-sample allocation not given. Repertoires come from day 63 after the first vaccine or placebo injection. Only in-frame clones appear in the TCRdb table, and some are missing; sequencing was by immunoSEQ multiplex PCR. Of 440,000 or so clones listed, about 88% are singletons. This specimen was peripheral blood, taken in a trial of Ad26.COV2.S vaccine versus placebo. The receptor set was obtained from a person aged 18-60 years who received the Ad26.COV2.S COVID-19 vaccine or a placebo.

The chain recombines TRBV12-3 or TRBV12-4 with TRBJ2-3; 9 bases fit TRBD1. The junction had 5 bases not matched to a gene; V was cut back by 9 bases and J by 4 bases. The CDR3 has 13 amino acids. CDR3 DNA: TGTGCCAGTCGGCGACAGGGGGCAGATACGCAGTATTTT. This encodes CASRRQGADTQYF.

The gene calls are TRBV4-2 and TRBJ2-7; a possible D gene is TRBD1 (6 bases). Germline values: CDR1 LGHNA, CDR2 YNFKEQ. CDR3 length: 14 amino acids. Trimming pared 0 bases from V and 6 bases from J, leaving 12 bases between. The CDR3 sequence is CASSQDPGEREQYF. CDR3 bases: TGTGCCAGCAGCCAAGATCCAGGGGAGCGCGAGCAGTACTTC.

The chain recombines TRBV9 with TRBJ2-7; D uncertain. Trimming pared 0 bases from V and 4 bases from J, leaving 14 bases between. Germline CDR1 reads SGDLS; CDR2 reads YYNGEE. This CDR3 has 15 amino acids. The CDR3 DNA reads as TGTGCCAGCAGCGTAGGTGGCAGAGATACATACGAGCAGTACTTC. It specifies CASSVGGRDTYEQYF. Full variable domain (rest looked up from reference TRBV9 and TRBJ2-7): DSGVTQTPKHLITATGQRVTLRCSPRSGDLSVYWYQQSLDQGLQFLIQYYNGEERAKGNILERFSAQQFPDLHSELNLSSLELGDSALYFCASSVGGRDTYEQYFGPGTRLTVT.

The chain recombines TRBV5-1 with TRBJ2-3; D unclear. The germline V gene encodes CDR1 SGHRS and CDR2 YFSETQ. Trimming removed 3 bases from V and 6 bases from J, with 17 bases in between. The CDR3 totals 15 residues. As DNA, the CDR3 is TGCGCCAGCAGCTCCGGAGAGAAACCTGGGGATACGCAGTATTTT. Amino acids: CASSSGEKPGDTQYF.

This chain uses TRBV6-6 with TRBJ1-1; 7 bases align to TRBD1. CDR1 and CDR2 (germline): MNHNY, SVGAGI (reference sequence). This CDR3 is 14 amino acids long. J was trimmed by 6 bases and V by 1 base; bases with no gene match: 5. CDR3 in amino acids: CASSYWARGSEAFF. CDR3 coding DNA: TGTGCCAGCAGTTACTGGGCCAGGGGGTCTGAAGCTTTCTTT.

The chain couples TRBV7-2 to TRBJ1-6; 8 nucleotides agree with TRBD1. V gave up 4 bases and J gave up 5 bases; unmatched junction bases: 10. Germline V gene sequence: CDR1 SGHTA, CDR2 FQGNSA. The CDR3 is made up of 17 amino acids. The CDR3, as DNA: TGTGCCAGCAGCTGGAGTGGGACAGGCGGTAATAATTCACCCCTCCACTTT. It specifies CASSWSGTGGNNSPLHF.

The chain uses TRBV7-3 and TRBJ2-2; perhaps TRBD2 as D (6 bases). The CDR3 totals 15 residues. Germline V gene data show CDR1 as SGHTA and CDR2 as FQGTGA. Deletions cut 3 bases from V and 4 bases from J, with 12 bases between. As DNA, the CDR3 is TGTGCCAGCAGCTTCAGTGGAGGGGCCACCGGGGAGCTGTTTTTT. Amino acid sequence: CASSFSGGATGELFF.